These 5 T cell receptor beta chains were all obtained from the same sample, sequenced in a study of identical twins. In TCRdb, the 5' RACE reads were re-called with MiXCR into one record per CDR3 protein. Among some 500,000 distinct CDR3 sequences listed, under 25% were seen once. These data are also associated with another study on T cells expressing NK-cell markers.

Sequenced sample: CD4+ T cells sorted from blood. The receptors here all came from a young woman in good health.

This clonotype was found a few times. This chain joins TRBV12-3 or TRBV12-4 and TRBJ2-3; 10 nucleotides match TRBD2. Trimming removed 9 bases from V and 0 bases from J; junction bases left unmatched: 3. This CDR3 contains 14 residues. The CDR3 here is CARKLAGSTDTQYF. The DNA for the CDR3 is TGTGCCAGGAAACTAGCGGGGAGCACAGATACGCAGTATTTT.

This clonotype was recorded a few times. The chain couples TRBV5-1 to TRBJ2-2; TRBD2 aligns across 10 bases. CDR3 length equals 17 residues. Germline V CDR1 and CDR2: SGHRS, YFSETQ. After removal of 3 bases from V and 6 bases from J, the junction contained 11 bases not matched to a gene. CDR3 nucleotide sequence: TGCGCCAGCAGCTCTCGGTCGACTAGCGGGTTCCCCGGGGAGCTGTTTTTT. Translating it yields CASSSRSTSGFPGELFF.

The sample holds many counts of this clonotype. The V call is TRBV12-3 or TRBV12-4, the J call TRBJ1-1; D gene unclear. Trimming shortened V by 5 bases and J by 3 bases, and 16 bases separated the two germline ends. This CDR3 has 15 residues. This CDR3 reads CASSQLQSVHTEAFF. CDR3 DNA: TGTGCCAGCAGTCAATTACAATCCGTGCACACTGAAGCTTTCTTT.

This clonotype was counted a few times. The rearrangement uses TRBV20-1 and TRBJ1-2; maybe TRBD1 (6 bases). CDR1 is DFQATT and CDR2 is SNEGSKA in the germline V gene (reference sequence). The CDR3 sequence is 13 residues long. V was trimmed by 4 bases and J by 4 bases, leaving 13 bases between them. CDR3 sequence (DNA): TGCAGTGCTAACATCCAGGGGTCCTATGGCTACACCTTC. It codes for CSANIQGSYGYTF.

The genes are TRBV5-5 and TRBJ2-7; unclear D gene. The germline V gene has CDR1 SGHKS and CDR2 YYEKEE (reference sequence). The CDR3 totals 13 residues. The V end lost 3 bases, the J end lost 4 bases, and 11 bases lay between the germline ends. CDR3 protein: CASSSYQVYEQYF. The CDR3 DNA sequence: TGTGCCAGCAGCTCGTACCAAGTGTACGAGCAGTACTTC.